Shown below are 23 T cell receptor beta chains from a single sample sequenced in a study of Ad26.COV2.S vaccination and SARS-CoV-2 variants. The table came from immunoSEQ multiplex PCR; TCRdb's copy has only in-frame clones and leaves some out. The sample lists over 400,000 clones, about nine tenths seen once, with 1.5% to 2% in the top ten. Documented treatment: roughly 20 received Ad26.COV2.S at low or high dose, single or two shots; 5 received placebo; per-sample allocation not given. Collection of samples fell on day 63 after the first vaccine or placebo injection. Material: peripheral blood, obtained in a trial of Ad26.COV2.S vaccine versus placebo. These receptors all stem from a person between 18 and 65 years old who received the Ad26.COV2.S COVID-19 vaccine or a placebo.

J is TRBJ2-2 and V is TRBV9; TRBD1 agrees at 10 bases. The germline CDR1 and CDR2 sequences are SGDLS and YYNGEE. J was trimmed by 7 bases and V by 0 bases; bases with no gene match: 9. The CDR3 runs to 17 residues. The CDR3 reads CASSVDAQGQGIGELFF. CDR3 nucleotides: TGTGCCAGCAGCGTAGACGCCCAGGGACAGGGGATCGGGGAGCTGTTTTTT.

This rearrangement joins TRBV19 to TRBJ2-3; 10 bases are a match to TRBD2. CDR1 and CDR2 from the germline V gene are LNHDA and SQIVND (reference sequence). The CDR3 covers 15 residues. J gave up 4 bases and V 3 bases, and 4 bases lay outside the gene matches. CDR3 nucleotide sequence: TGTGCCAGTAGTATTACTAGCGGGGTGGCAGATACGCAGTATTTT. Its protein product is CASSITSGVADTQYF.

This clone was recorded a few times. The rearrangement joins TRBV12-3 or TRBV12-4 to TRBJ1-5; tentative D call: TRBD1 (5 bases). V was cut by 5 bases and J by 5 bases, with 10 bases left in between. CDR3 length: 13 amino acids. CDR3 nucleotide sequence: TGTGCCAGCAGTATTGGGGGGGATCAGCCCCAGCATTTT. Its protein is CASSIGGDQPQHF.

The V and J genes are TRBV28 and TRBJ2-3; TRBD2 aligns across 10 bases. Looked up from germline, CDR1 is MDHEN and CDR2 is SYDVKM. The V and J ends lost 5 bases and 5 bases, in that order; junction bases with no gene match: 10. CDR3 length: 16 amino acids. Written as DNA, the CDR3 is TGTGCCAGCAGTGACACGAGCGGGGGGGCGGAAGATACGCAGTATTTT. Amino acids: CASSDTSGGAEDTQYF.

The chain has TRBV7-2 and TRBJ1-4, with 8 bases fitting TRBD1. Trimming removed 0 bases from V and 4 bases from J; junction bases left unmatched: 4. The CDR3 extends over 16 amino acids. In germline, CDR1 is SGHTA, CDR2 FQGNSA. The CDR3 sequence: CASSLAPGQVNEKLFF. CDR3 DNA: TGTGCCAGCAGCTTAGCCCCGGGACAGGTTAATGAAAAACTGTTTTTT.

The chain links TRBV5-5 to TRBJ2-3; 14 bases align to TRBD2. Germline CDR1 SGHKS, CDR2 YYEKEE (reference sequence). The CDR3 consists of 19 residues. Trimming removed 4 bases from V and 0 bases from J; junction bases left unmatched: 10. For the CDR3, the DNA is TGTGCCAGCAGCGATCCGGGACTAGCGGGGGCCTCTAGCACAGATACGCAGTATTTT. Translation gives CASSDPGLAGASSTDTQYF.

V and J are TRBV7-2 and TRBJ2-3; 9 bases line up with TRBD2. This CDR3 spans 19 amino acids. With V trimmed by 1 base and J by 5 bases, 16 bases remained unmatched. Germline assignment: CDR1 SGHTA and CDR2 FQGNSA. The CDR3 region has the DNA TGTGCCAGCAGCTTAGACCCACCGTGGAGCGGGGGGCCGGTAGATACGCAGTATTTT. Protein sequence: CASSLDPPWSGGPVDTQYF.

The rearrangement joins TRBV19 to TRBJ1-5; no clear D gene. The CDR3 contains 15 residues. Looked up from germline, CDR1 is LNHDA and CDR2 is SQIVND (reference sequence). Trimming stripped 5 bases from V and 0 bases from J, with 11 bases between. The CDR3 reads CASSWAGFSNQPQHF. CDR3 DNA: TGTGCCAGTAGTTGGGCCGGCTTTAGCAATCAGCCCCAGCATTTT.

The V gene is TRBV4-3, the J gene TRBJ1-4; 7 nucleotides agree with TRBD1. CDR3 length: 15 amino acids. V was pared by 1 base and J by 7 bases, with 6 bases of the junction left unmatched. CDR1 and CDR2 (germline): LGHNA, YSLEER. CDR3 sequence reads: CASSQGTGVGEKLFF. CDR3 DNA: TGCGCCAGCAGCCAAGGAACAGGGGTGGGTGAAAAACTGTTTTTT.

The CDR3 DNA is TGTGCCAGCAGCCTAAGTAGGGGGAGCGAAGAGACCCAGTACTTC. This gives the protein CASSLSRGSEETQYF. This rearrangement joins TRBV7-2 to TRBJ2-5, with D possibly being TRBD1 (6 bases). This CDR3 has 15 residues. V lost 5 bases and J 3 bases, leaving 16 bases between the germline ends. Germline lookup yields CDR1 SGHTA and CDR2 FQGNSA.

The chain recombines TRBV30 with TRBJ2-5, with TRBD1 identical over 10 bases. Germline loops: CDR1 GTSNPN, CDR2 SVGIG (reference sequence). With 3 bases clipped from V and 5 bases from J, the junction kept 3 bases outside the gene matches. The CDR3 covers 13 residues. DNA for the CDR3: TGTGCCTGGAGGGGGACAGGGGTCGAGACCCAGTACTTC. It codes for CAWRGTGVETQYF.

This CDR3 is CASDTAIDEQFF. DNA of the CDR3: TGCGCCAGCGACACGGCCATCGATGAGCAGTTCTTC. The chain recombines TRBV10-1 with TRBJ2-1, with D uncertain. V was cut by 8 bases and J by 8 bases, with 13 bases left in between. This CDR3 contains 12 residues. Per germline, CDR1 WNHNN and CDR2 SYGVQD (reference sequence).

CDR3 DNA: TGTGCCAGCAGTTACTCCCGACAGCAGACCGGGGAGCTGTTTTTT. This translates into CASSYSRQQTGELFF. The V call is TRBV6-2 or TRBV6-3, the J call TRBJ2-2, with D possibly matching TRBD1 (5 bases). V gave up 0 bases and J gave up 5 bases, with 10 bases separating them. Germline CDR1 MNHEY, CDR2 SVGEGT. This CDR3 region has 15 residues.

For this clone: Other DNA sequences in this sample translate to the same CDR3. V and J are TRBV9 and TRBJ2-7; the D gene is possibly TRBD2 (6 bases). This CDR3 spans 15 amino acids. Per the germline V gene, CDR1 is SGDLS and CDR2 is YYNGEE. V lost 2 bases to trimming and J lost 2 bases, with 14 bases between them. The CDR3 DNA follows: TGTGCCAGCAGCGTCGGGGGTGGACCGACCTACGAGCAGTACTTC. Protein sequence: CASSVGGGPTYEQYF.

The rearrangement links TRBV15 to TRBJ1-5; D may be TRBD1 (5 bases). Trimming took off 1 base at V and 7 bases at J, with 14 bases between the two ends. The CDR3 has 15 amino acids. CDR1 LNHNV and CDR2 YYDKDF come from the germline V gene (reference sequence). This chain's CDR3 is CATSRVWGGDQPQHF. The CDR3 DNA sequence: TGTGCCACCAGCAGAGTGTGGGGCGGGGACCAGCCCCAGCATTTT.

The gene calls are TRBV27 and TRBJ1-1; D not resolved. CDR3 length: 14 residues. Germline V CDR1 and CDR2: MNHEY, SMNVEV (reference sequence). V was cut by 3 bases and J by 1 base, with 9 bases left in between. The CDR3 reads CASSFSSANTEAFF. The CDR3 nucleotides are TGTGCCAGCAGTTTTTCTTCAGCGAACACTGAAGCTTTCTTT.

This rearrangement joins TRBV5-6 to TRBJ2-7; D call uncertain. The germline V gene encodes CDR1 SGHDT and CDR2 YYEEEE. V was trimmed by 4 bases and J by 2 bases, leaving 10 bases between them. The CDR3 extends over 13 amino acids. The CDR3 DNA follows: TGTGCCAGCAGCCCGGTGTCGACCTACGAGCAGTACTTC. It encodes CASSPVSTYEQYF.

The V call is TRBV19, the J call TRBJ1-1, with D possibly TRBD1 on 5 matching bases. The CDR3 is 15 amino acids. V lost 3 bases and J lost 0, with 11 bases in between. Germline V gives CDR1 LNHDA, CDR2 SQIVND (reference sequence). CDR3 region: CASSIIGAVNTEAFF. The CDR3 DNA reads TGTGCCAGTAGTATTATTGGGGCAGTGAACACTGAAGCTTTCTTT.

The chain is built from TRBV11-2 and TRBJ1-2; TRBD1 matches at 7 bases. Trimming cost V 3 bases and J 6 bases; bases outside gene matches: 22. The CDR3 is 19 residues long. Germline lookup yields CDR1 SGHAT and CDR2 FQNNGV. The CDR3 DNA sequence: TGTGCCAGCAGCTTTCCGGTGGGGACAGTCTTTTTCAGGTCAAATGGCTACACCTTC. Translating it yields CASSFPVGTVFFRSNGYTF.

The V call is TRBV4-3, the J call TRBJ1-5; TRBD1 might be the D (5 bases). Deletions cut 4 bases from V and 0 bases from J, with 10 bases between. CDR3 size: 15 residues. Germline CDR1 LGHNA, CDR2 YSLEER. The CDR3 loop is CASSLPGDSNQPQHF. Here the CDR3 DNA reads TGCGCCAGCAGCCTCCCGGGGGATAGCAATCAGCCCCAGCATTTT.

J is TRBJ1-1 and V is TRBV28, with D possibly TRBD1 on 5 matching bases. From germline, CDR1 is MDHEN and CDR2 SYDVKM. The CDR3 loop spans 15 amino acids. Trimming removed 3 bases at V and 3 bases at J, with 14 bases between. CDR3 sequence reads: CASSFRGAVDTEAFF. CDR3 DNA: TGTGCCAGCAGTTTTCGCGGGGCAGTGGACACTGAAGCTTTCTTT. The full variable domain, with the rest looked up from reference TRBV28 and TRBJ1-1, is DVKVTQSSRYLVKRTGEKVFLECVQDMDHENMFWYRQDPGLGLRLIYFSYDVKMKEKGDIPEGYSVSREKKERFSLILESASTNQTSMYLCASSFRGAVDTEAFFGQGTRLTVV.

CDR3 in DNA: TGTGCCAGCAGCTTAAATTGGGAAGTATACAATGAGCAGTTCTTC. Protein sequence: CASSLNWEVYNEQFF. The rearrangement uses TRBV7-9 and TRBJ2-1; D ambiguous. This CDR3 contains 15 residues. Germline V CDR1 and CDR2: SEHNR, FQNEAQ (reference sequence). V was pared by 2 bases and J by 4 bases, with 12 bases between.

The gene calls are TRBV28 and TRBJ2-2, with a tentative D call TRBD2 (6 bases). Germline-derived CDR1 and CDR2 are MDHEN and SYDVKM. The CDR3 has 15 residues. Deletions cut 5 bases from V and 7 bases from J, with 17 bases between. CDR3 sequence (DNA): TGTGCCAGCAGTCTAAGAGTTGGGAGGCACGGGGAGCTGTTTTTT. Translated: CASSLRVGRHGELFF.